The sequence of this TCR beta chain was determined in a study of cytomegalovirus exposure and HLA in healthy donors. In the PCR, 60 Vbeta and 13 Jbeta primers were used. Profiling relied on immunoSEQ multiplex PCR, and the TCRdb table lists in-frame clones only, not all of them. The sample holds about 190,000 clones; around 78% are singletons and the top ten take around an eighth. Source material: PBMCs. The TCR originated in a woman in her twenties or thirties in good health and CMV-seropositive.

CDR3 protein: CASREPGRSAGYTF. CDR3 bases: TGTGCCAGCAGAGAGCCAGGGAGGTCGGCTGGCTACACCTTC. The gene calls are TRBV5-6 and TRBJ1-2; a possible D gene is TRBD1 (5 bases). CDR3 length equals 14 residues. In germline, CDR1 is SGHDT, CDR2 YYEEEE. Trimming removed 5 bases from V and 7 bases from J, with 18 bases in between.